This T cell receptor (beta chain) was identified in a study of CXCR3-negative and CXCR3-positive naive CD8 T cells. The study, taken as a whole, reports: Most assays used freshly isolated PBMCs, as cryopreservation partially reduced CXCR3.

Through 5' RACE with UMI labels, the TRB cDNA libraries were prepared. Reprocessing the 5' RACE reads, TCRdb reports a single entry for every CDR3 protein and omits DNA. The sample holds tens of thousands of distinct CDR3 sequences. With regard to this clonotype: Its target is unknown.

The CDR3 is 15 residues long. Germline CDR1 is SGHDN and CDR2 is FVKESK. Sequencing was performed on naive CXCR3- CD8+ T cells from blood. The subset is: CD45RO-CCR7+CD27+CD95- naive CD8+ T cells lacking CXCR3 (TNR3-). This TCR derives from a human donor in good health. Some clones in this sample may be carry-over from other donors' samples. The chain is built from TRBV14 and TRBJ2-3; no DNA is available, so the TRBD2 call from TCRdb remains unchecked. The CDR3 here is CASSLSGANTDTQYF.